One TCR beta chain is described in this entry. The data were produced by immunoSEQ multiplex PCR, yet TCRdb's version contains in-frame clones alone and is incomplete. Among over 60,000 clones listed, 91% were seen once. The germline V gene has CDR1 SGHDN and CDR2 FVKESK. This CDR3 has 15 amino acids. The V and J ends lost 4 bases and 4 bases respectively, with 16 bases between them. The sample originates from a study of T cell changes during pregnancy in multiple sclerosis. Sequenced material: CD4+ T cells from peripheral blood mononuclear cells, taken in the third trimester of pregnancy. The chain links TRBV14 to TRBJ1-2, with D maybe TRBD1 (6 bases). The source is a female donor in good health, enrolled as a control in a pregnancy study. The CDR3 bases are TGTGCCAGCAGCCCCCCGGGAGGGACAATCTATGGCTACACCTTC. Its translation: CASSPPGGTIYGYTF.